One sample yielded the 2 T cell receptor beta chains listed below, sequenced in a study of T-cell memory formation after mild COVID-19 (dated by TCRdb to the early 2020s). The receptor library was made with 5' RACE. Reads for this sample came from an Illumina NovaSeq 6000. TCRdb applied fastp at Q25 and MiXCR to the public reads, then kept only in-frame beta chains. CDR3 protein sequences are deduplicated, and each keeps its most common genes and DNA. This sample has over 350,000 distinct CDR3 sequences in its table, and around 24% of those were observed once. Around 8.1% of the sample lies in the top ten. Sequencing was carried out using PBMCs or a T cell subset sorted from them (not recorded which). The source is an adult woman who had mild COVID-19 (a few samples of this study predate the infection). The sample titles of this study are shuffled in the database, so cell type and time point are left out; the donor was told from shared clones.

The chain couples TRBV7-7 to TRBJ2-2; TRBD1 might be the D (5 bases). The V gene's germline CDR1 is SSHAT and CDR2 FNYEAQ (reference sequence). Deletions cut 5 bases from V and 5 bases from J, with 9 bases between. The CDR3 is 13 residues long. In nucleotides, the CDR3 is TGTGCCAGCAGCACACAGGTGACCGGGGAGCTGTTTTTT. It yields the protein CASSTQVTGELFF.

This clonotype showed up just a few times. The chain has TRBV18 and TRBJ2-1; D possibly corresponds to TRBD1 (5 bases). The CDR3 totals 17 residues. Trimming left V 5 bases short and J 1 base short, with 18 bases between. Germline CDR1 is KGHSH and CDR2 is LQKENI. The DNA of the CDR3 is TGTGCCAGCTCAGCTAATGGGCAGGGAAGTTCCTACAATGAGCAGTTCTTC. Translation gives CASSANGQGSSYNEQFF.